These 17 T cell receptor beta chains were all obtained from the same sample, sequenced in a study of immune heterogeneity within non-small cell lung tumors. Multiplex PCR employing 32 V and 13 J primers generated amplicons of the TCR beta CDR3. TCRdb reanalysed the multiplex PCR reads using MiXCR and keeps one entry per CDR3 protein. Of more than 9,500 distinct CDR3 sequences listed, 30% to 35% are singletons. Each sample used 550 to 600 ng of genomic DNA from bulk tumor tissue. Several biopsies were spaced far apart within each primary tumor and obtained as surgery took place. Patients underwent curative surgery for non-small cell lung cancer (untreated and newly diagnosed). Sequencing used lung tumor tissue. Source of these receptors: a man between 60 and 75 years old with non-small cell lung cancer.

This clonotype is medium-sized (0.01 to 0.1%) by share. CDR3 coding DNA: TGTGCCAGCAGTCAAGACAGGGGGCGCCCAGTAGAGGATTCACCCCTCCACTTT. Translating gives CASSQDRGRPVEDSPLHF. The V gene is TRBV28, the J gene TRBJ1-6, with TRBD1 identical over 10 bases. Germline CDR1 and CDR2: MDHEN and SYDVKM. V was pared by 5 bases and J by 8 bases, with 15 bases of the junction left unmatched. The CDR3 is 18 residues long. Together with reference TRBV28 and TRBJ1-6, the CDR3 gives the full variable domain: DVKVTQSSRYLVKRTGEKVFLECVQDMDHENMFWYRQDPGLGLRLIYFSYDVKMKEKGDIPEGYSVSREKKERFSLILESASTNQTSMYLCASSQDRGRPVEDSPLHFGNGTRLTVT.

In its sample, this clonotype ranks as medium-sized. The chain carries TRBV20-1 and TRBJ1-2; no clear D. Germline-derived CDR1 and CDR2 are DFQATT and SNEGSKA (reference sequence). Trimming removed 1 base from V and 8 bases from J, with 14 bases in between. The CDR3 is 13 residues long. The CDR3 nucleotides read TGCAGTGCTAGAGTCCCCAGGAGCCGGGGCTACACCTTC. Encoded protein: CSARVPRSRGYTF.

By its share, this clonotype is medium-sized. The chain recombines TRBV7-2 with TRBJ2-7; 7 positions agree with TRBD1. In germline, CDR1 is SGHTA, CDR2 FQGNSA. There are 13 residues in the CDR3. With 4 bases clipped from V and 2 bases from J, the junction kept 2 bases outside the gene matches. CDR3 bases: TGTGCCAGCAGCTCCACAGGGGCCTACGAGCAGTACTTC. Protein sequence: CASSSTGAYEQYF. Together with reference TRBV7-2 and TRBJ2-7, the CDR3 gives the full variable domain: GAGVSQSPSNKVTEKGKDVELRCDPISGHTALYWYRQSLGQGLEFLIYFQGNSAPDKSGLPSDRFSAERTGGSVSTLTIQRTQQEDSAVYLCASSSTGAYEQYFGPGTRLTVT.

This chain joins TRBV11-2 and TRBJ1-1, with 7 bases identical to TRBD1. Germline-derived CDR1 and CDR2 are SGHAT and FQNNGV. V was clipped by 4 bases and J by 4 bases; unmatched bases: 3. This CDR3 region has 13 residues. CDR3 DNA: TGTGCCAGCAGCTGGGACAGCCTCACTGAAGCTTTCTTT. Translation: CASSWDSLTEAFF.

This clonotype ranks as medium-sized. V gene TRBV27 combines with J gene TRBJ1-2; weak D call: TRBD1 (5 bases). V was clipped by 3 bases and J by 8 bases, with 13 bases between them. Germline V gives CDR1 MNHEY, CDR2 SMNVEV (reference sequence). This CDR3 is 13 amino acids long. CDR3 DNA: TGTGCCAGCAGTTTTGTGGGGCGGGGCGGCTACACCTTC. It translates to CASSFVGRGGYTF.

Within the sample, this clonotype is medium-sized. This rearrangement joins TRBV29-1 to TRBJ1-2; 10 nucleotides line up with TRBD1. There are 16 residues in the CDR3. In germline, CDR1 is SQVTM, CDR2 ANQGSEA. Losses at the gene ends were 4 bases for V and 2 bases for J; bases not matched to a gene: 10. The CDR3 bases are TGCAGCGTTGGCCGGGACAGGGGCACAACCAACTATGGCTACACCTTC. This codes for CSVGRDRGTTNYGYTF.

This clonotype was observed at least ten times. For the CDR3, the DNA is TGCAGTGCTAGAGCCGCAAGCGGGTTCTCCTACAATGAGCAGTTCTTC. Amino acid sequence: CSARAASGFSYNEQFF. This chain joins TRBV20-1 and TRBJ2-1, with a possible D match to TRBD2 (6 bases). The V gene lost 1 base and the J gene lost 0 bases, with 13 bases spanning the gap. Germline values: CDR1 DFQATT, CDR2 SNEGSKA (reference sequence). The CDR3 consists of 16 residues.

This clonotype is deemed medium-sized. V is TRBV10-3 and J is TRBJ2-7; 11 bases map to TRBD2. V shed 2 bases and J 3 bases; nucleotides not matched to a gene: 3. CDR1 is ENHRY and CDR2 is SYGVKD in the germline V gene. This CDR3 region has 15 residues. CDR3 bases: TGTGCCATCAGTGAGGGGACTAGCGGAATCTACGAGCAGTACTTC. Protein: CAISEGTSGIYEQYF.

About this clonotype: A much larger clone differs from this one at a single base, so this may be a read error. V and J are TRBV4-3 and TRBJ2-1; a possible D gene is TRBD2 (7 bases). Germline assignment: CDR1 LGHNA and CDR2 YSLEER. This CDR3 is 15 amino acids long. Trimming stripped 0 bases from V and 16 bases from J, with 22 bases between. This CDR3 reads CASSQDRSVMGGHFF. Here the CDR3 DNA reads TGCGCCAGCAGCCAAGATCGCTCGGTGATGGGGGGGCATTTCTTC.

In its sample, this clonotype ranks as medium-sized (0.01 to 0.1%). CDR3 sequence (DNA): TGTGCCTGGAGTGTAACCGCGGGAGGTGTCCACGAGCAGTACTTC. Encoded protein: CAWSVTAGGVHEQYF. V and J are TRBV30 and TRBJ2-7; TRBD2 aligns across 8 bases. The CDR3 loop spans 15 amino acids. CDR1 and CDR2 from the germline V gene are GTSNPN and SVGIG (reference sequence). Unmatched junction bases numbered 9, after V lost 0 bases and J lost 5 bases.

This clonotype was recorded at least ten times. This chain joins TRBV6-1 and TRBJ2-4; TRBD2 is a possible D gene (6 bases). Trimming cost V 5 bases and J 0 bases, with 26 bases left between them. CDR3 size: 20 residues. Germline V gene lookup returns CDR1 MNHNS and CDR2 SASEGT. The CDR3 DNA is TGTGCCAGCAGTTCTACAAAGAGGAGGGGAAAGTTTGTAGCCAAAAACATTCAGTACTTC. Amino acids: CASSSTKRRGKFVAKNIQYF.

The chain carries TRBV28 and TRBJ2-7; 7 bases agree with TRBD2. Trimming cost V 6 bases and J 6 bases; bases outside gene matches: 11. The CDR3 runs to 14 residues. The V gene's germline CDR1 is MDHEN and CDR2 SYDVKM. For the CDR3, the DNA is TGTGCCAGCAGCACACGGGAGGACGATTTCGAGCAGTACTTC. As protein: CASSTREDDFEQYF.

This clonotype came up many times. The gene calls are TRBV6-2 or TRBV6-3 and TRBJ2-5; 12 bases fit TRBD2. J was trimmed by 5 bases and V by 7 bases; bases with no gene match: 8. Per germline, CDR1 MNHEY and CDR2 SVGEGT. The CDR3 consists of 15 residues. DNA for the CDR3: TGTGCCAGCACCAAAAGAACTAGCGGGAGGGAGACCCAGTACTTC. This gives the protein CASTKRTSGRETQYF.

This clonotype was observed many times. The rearrangement links TRBV7-2 to TRBJ2-7; TRBD1 agrees at 8 bases. Germline V gene data show CDR1 as SGHTA and CDR2 as FQGNSA. V lost 5 bases and J lost 6; bases outside the gene matches: 18. This CDR3 has 17 residues. The CDR3 DNA reads TGTGCCAGCAGCCCACGGGACAGGACCGCTCTGGGGGGCGAGCAGTACTTC. It encodes CASSPRDRTALGGEQYF.

As for this clonotype: A clone one base away is much larger, so this may be a read error. The chain links TRBV18 to TRBJ1-3; D is perhaps TRBD1 (5 bases). This CDR3 contains 19 residues. The germline V gene has CDR1 KGHSH and CDR2 LQKENI. This chain's CDR3 is CASSPRVTVQAASGSTIYF. CDR3 DNA sequence: TGTGCCAGCTCACCACGGGTGACAGTACAAGCTGCCTCTGGAAGCACCATATATTTT.

This clonotype was counted many times. The chain uses TRBV12-3 or TRBV12-4 and TRBJ1-1; D not resolved. Trimming removed 3 bases from V and 7 bases from J, with 6 bases in between. This CDR3 comprises 11 residues. The CDR3 region has the DNA TGTGCCAGCAGTTTGACACATGAAGCTTTCTTT. Translated: CASSLTHEAFF.

This clonotype is medium-sized (0.01 to 0.1%) within its sample. The chain has TRBV11-2 and TRBJ1-6, with D unclear. With 3 bases removed from V and 6 bases from J, the gap between germline ends came to 9 bases. The CDR3 has 14 amino acids. Germline CDR1 reads SGHAT; CDR2 reads FQNNGV. In nucleotides, the CDR3 is TGTGCCAGCAGCTTTGGCACAGCTAATTCACCCCTCCACTTT. This sequence encodes CASSFGTANSPLHF.